This T cell receptor beta chain was sequenced for a study of control samples from healthy donors and cancer patients. Here immunoSEQ multiplex PCR was the method, and the copy in TCRdb shows in-frame clones only, minus some. The table lists 120,000 or so clones, 87% of them singletons. V lost 5 bases and J 0 bases, leaving 23 bases between the germline ends. In germline, CDR1 is MNHNY, CDR2 SVGAGI (reference sequence). The CDR3 runs to 18 residues. The material sequenced was blood. The TCR was taken from a man aged 18 to 29 in good health. This chain joins TRBV6-6 and TRBJ2-7; D perhaps matches TRBD2 (5 bases). The CDR3 loop is CASSPPLGVRGPSYEQYF. The CDR3 nucleotides read TGTGCCAGCAGTCCCCCACTGGGAGTGAGAGGGCCCTCCTACGAGCAGTACTTC.